The clone carrying this TCR beta chain was recorded only once. This record comes from a study of blood T cell repertoires in COVID-19. Study context: Samples representing acute and convalescent COVID-19 were sourced from the United States, Italy and Spain. T cells, B-cell-depleted T cells, or PBMCs provided the cDNA or gDNA that served as material.

As handled by the study authors: Estimation of nucleated cell counts was performed using reference gene primer amplification. Generated by immunoSEQ multiplex PCR, the TCRdb table keeps only in-frame clones and is missing some. The V and J calls and clone size come from that table; D and trimming were worked out from the DNA. Of some 180,000 clones listed, around 90% were seen once; the top ten hold around 2.5%. Seattle patients were enrolled during active infection and followed longitudinally. Trimming took 4 bases from V and 0 from J; bases not matched to a gene: 4. Germline CDR1 is LGHDT and CDR2 is YNNKEL (reference sequence). The CDR3 runs to 15 residues.

V is TRBV3-1 (or the pseudogene TRBV3-2) and J is TRBJ2-3; TRBD2 agrees at 7 bases. The sequencing sample was made of peripheral blood. The receptor was derived from a woman aged 80 or older with COVID-19, enrolled during active disease. The CDR3 nucleotides are TGTGCCAGCAGCCCCGGACTAGGGAGCACAGATACGCAGTATTTT. Translating it yields CASSPGLGSTDTQYF.